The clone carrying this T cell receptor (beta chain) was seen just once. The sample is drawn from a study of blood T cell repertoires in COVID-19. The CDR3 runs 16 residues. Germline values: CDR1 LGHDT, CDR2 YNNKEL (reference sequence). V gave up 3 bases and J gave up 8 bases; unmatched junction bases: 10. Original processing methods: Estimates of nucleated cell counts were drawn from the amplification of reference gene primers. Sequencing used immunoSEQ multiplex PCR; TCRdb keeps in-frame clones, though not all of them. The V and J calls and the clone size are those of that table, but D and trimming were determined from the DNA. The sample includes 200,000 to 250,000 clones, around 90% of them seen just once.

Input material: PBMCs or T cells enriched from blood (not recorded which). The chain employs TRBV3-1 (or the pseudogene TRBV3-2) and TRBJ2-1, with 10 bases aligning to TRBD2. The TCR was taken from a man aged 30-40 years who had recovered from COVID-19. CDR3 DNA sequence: TGTGCCAGCAGCCACCCGACTAGCGGGTTCCGCTATGAGCAGTTCTTC. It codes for CASSHPTSGFRYEQFF.